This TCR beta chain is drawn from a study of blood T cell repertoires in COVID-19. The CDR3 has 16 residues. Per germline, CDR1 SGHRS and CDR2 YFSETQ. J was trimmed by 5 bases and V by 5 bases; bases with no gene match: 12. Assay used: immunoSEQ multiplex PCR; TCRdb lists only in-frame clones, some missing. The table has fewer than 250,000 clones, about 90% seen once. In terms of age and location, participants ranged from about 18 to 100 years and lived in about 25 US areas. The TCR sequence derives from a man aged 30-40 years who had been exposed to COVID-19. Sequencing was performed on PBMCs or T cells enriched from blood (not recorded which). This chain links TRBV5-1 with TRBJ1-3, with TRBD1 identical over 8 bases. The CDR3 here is CASSRGQGGIRNTIYF. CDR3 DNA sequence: TGCGCCAGCAGTCGTGGACAGGGCGGTATCAGAAACACCATATATTTT.